The clone carrying this T cell receptor (beta chain) was seen only a few times. This sample was included in a study of cytomegalovirus exposure and HLA in healthy donors. The primer mix had 60 Vbeta and 13 Jbeta primers. Produced via immunoSEQ multiplex PCR; TCRdb's table is partial and in-frame only. The sample includes 110,000 to 150,000 clones, roughly 75% of them seen just once. This clonotype was obtained from a female donor in good health and CMV-seronegative. Sequencing input: PBMCs.

CDR3 nucleotides: TGTGCCAGCAGCCGACAGGGGATCGAGGTCGCTGAAGCTTTCTTT. Protein product: CASSRQGIEVAEAFF. V is TRBV5-4 and J is TRBJ1-1; 8 nucleotides line up with TRBD1. This CDR3 region has 15 residues. V was pared by 4 bases and J by 6 bases, with 11 bases of the junction left unmatched. Germline assignment: CDR1 SGHNT and CDR2 YYREEE (reference sequence).